Sequencing of this T cell receptor beta chain was carried out in a study of blood T cells in healthy people across ages. General study findings and limits: What prevented conclusive comparison of naive and antigen-experienced cells was that PBMCs were unsorted.

The CDR3 sequence is 14 residues long. Germline V gives CDR1 LNHNV, CDR2 YYDKDF (reference sequence). The germline V and J ends were trimmed by 5 bases and 6 bases, with 14 bases remaining between them. PBMCs, at least 6.5 million per sample, were isolated. This clonotype has just a few counts. Its cognate antigen is unknown. With a J-beta primer mix and a sample-barcoded 5' primer, a second PCR ran about 7 to 12 cycles. Using its own MiXCR run on the 5' RACE reads, TCRdb lists one record per CDR3 protein. The repertoire has hundreds of thousands of distinct CDR3 sequences, approximately 65% of them found once; the top ten carry roughly 26%.

The sample comprised blood. V is TRBV15 and J is TRBJ2-1; D is perhaps TRBD2 (5 bases). The receptor comes from a man younger than 45 in good health. The CDR3 DNA reads as TGTGCCACCAGCTCAAGCGGCGGTTTCAATGAGCAGTTCTTC. Amino acids: CATSSSGGFNEQFF.